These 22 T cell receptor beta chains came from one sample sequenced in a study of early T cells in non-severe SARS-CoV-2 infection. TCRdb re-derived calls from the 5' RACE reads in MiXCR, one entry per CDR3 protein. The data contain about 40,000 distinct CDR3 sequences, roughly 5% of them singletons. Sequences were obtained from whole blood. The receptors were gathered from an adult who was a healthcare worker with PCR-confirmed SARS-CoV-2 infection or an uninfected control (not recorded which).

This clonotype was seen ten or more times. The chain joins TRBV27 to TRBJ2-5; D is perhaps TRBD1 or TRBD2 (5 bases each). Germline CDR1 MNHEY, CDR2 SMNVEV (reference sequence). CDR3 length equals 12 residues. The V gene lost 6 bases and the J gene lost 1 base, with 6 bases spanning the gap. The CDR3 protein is CASRGVQETQYF. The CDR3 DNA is TGTGCCAGCAGGGGGGTCCAAGAGACCCAGTACTTC.

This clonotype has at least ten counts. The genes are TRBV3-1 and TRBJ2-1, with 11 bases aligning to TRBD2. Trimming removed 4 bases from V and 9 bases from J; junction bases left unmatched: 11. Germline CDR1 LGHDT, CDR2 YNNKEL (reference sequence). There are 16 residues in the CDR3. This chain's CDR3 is CASSRATSGSTGEQFF. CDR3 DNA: TGTGCCAGCAGCCGAGCCACTAGCGGGAGTACCGGTGAGCAGTTCTTC.

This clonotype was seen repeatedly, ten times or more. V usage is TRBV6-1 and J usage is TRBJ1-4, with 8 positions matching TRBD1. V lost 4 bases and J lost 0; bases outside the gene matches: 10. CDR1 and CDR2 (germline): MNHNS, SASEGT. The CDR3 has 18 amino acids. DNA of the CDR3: TGTGCCAGCAGTGTGTCTCCGGGACAGGAGGCAACTAATGAAAAACTGTTTTTT. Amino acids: CASSVSPGQEATNEKLFF.

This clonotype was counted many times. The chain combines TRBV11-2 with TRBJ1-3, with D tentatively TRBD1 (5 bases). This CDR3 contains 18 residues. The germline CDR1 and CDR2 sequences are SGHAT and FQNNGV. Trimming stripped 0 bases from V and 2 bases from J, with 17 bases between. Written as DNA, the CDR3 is TGTGCCAGCAGCTTAGATATGGGGCGGGCAACGGCTGGAAACACCATATATTTT. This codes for CASSLDMGRATAGNTIYF. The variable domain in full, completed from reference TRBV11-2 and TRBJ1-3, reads EAGVAQSPRYKIIEKRQSVAFWCNPISGHATLYWYQQILGQGPKLLIQFQNNGVVDDSQLPKDRFSAERLKGVDSTLKIQPAKLEDSAVYLCASSLDMGRATAGNTIYFGEGSWLTVV.

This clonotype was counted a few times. Here the CDR3 DNA reads TGTGCCAGCAGCGATACGGGAGGAGTTTACTCCTACAATGAGCAGTTCTTC. Amino acid sequence: CASSDTGGVYSYNEQFF. This rearrangement joins TRBV11-2 to TRBJ2-1; 7 bases are a match to TRBD2. V lost 5 bases to trimming and J lost 0 bases; unmatched junction nucleotides: 10. This CDR3 spans 17 amino acids. Germline V gene data show CDR1 as SGHAT and CDR2 as FQNNGV.

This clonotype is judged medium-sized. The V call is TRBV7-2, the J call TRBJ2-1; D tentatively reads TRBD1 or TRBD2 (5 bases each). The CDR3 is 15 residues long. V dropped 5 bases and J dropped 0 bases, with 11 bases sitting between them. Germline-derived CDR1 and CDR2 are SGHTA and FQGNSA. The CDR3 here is CASSAGTSSYNEQFF. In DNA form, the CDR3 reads TGTGCCAGCAGCGCCGGGACGAGCTCCTACAATGAGCAGTTCTTC.

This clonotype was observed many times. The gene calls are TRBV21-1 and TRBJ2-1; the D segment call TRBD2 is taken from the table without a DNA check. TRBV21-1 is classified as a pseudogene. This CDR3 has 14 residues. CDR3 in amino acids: CARELVLLNNEQFF. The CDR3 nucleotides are TGTGCCAGGGAACTAGTTCTGCTTAACAATGAGCAGTTCTTC.

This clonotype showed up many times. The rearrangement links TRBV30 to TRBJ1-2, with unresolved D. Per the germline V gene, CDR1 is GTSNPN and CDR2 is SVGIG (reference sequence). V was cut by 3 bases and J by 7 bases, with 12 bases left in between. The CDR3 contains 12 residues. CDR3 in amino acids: CAWSQGYAGYTF. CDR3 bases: TGTGCCTGGAGCCAAGGGTACGCTGGCTACACCTTC.

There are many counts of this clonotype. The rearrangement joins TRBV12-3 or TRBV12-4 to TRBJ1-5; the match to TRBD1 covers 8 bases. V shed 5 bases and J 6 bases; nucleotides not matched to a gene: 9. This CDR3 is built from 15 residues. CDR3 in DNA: TGTGCCAGCAGTCGGACAGGGAGGTGGGGTCAGCCCCAGCATTTT. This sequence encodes CASSRTGRWGQPQHF.

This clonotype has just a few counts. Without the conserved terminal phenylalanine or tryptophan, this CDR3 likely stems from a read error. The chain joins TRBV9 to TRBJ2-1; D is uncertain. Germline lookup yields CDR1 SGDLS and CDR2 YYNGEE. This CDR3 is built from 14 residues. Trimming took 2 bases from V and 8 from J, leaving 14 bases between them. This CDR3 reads CASSVPPLAYEQFL. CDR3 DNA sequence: TGTGCCAGCAGCGTTCCCCCCCTTGCCTATGAGCAGTTCCTC.

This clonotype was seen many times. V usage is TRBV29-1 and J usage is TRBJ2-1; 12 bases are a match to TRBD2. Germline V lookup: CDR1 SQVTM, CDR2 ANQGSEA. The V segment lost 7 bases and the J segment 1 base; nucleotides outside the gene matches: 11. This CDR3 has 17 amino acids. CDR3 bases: TGCAGCGCCGAAGGCCTAGCGGGAGGGGGATCCTACAATGAGCAGTTCTTC. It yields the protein CSAEGLAGGGSYNEQFF.

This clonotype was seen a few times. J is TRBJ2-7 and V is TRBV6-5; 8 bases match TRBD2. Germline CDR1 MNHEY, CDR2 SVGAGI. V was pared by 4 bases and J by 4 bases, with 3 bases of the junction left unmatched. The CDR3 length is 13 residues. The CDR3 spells CASSSGGIYEQYF. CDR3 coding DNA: TGTGCCAGCAGTTCGGGGGGGATTTACGAGCAGTACTTC.

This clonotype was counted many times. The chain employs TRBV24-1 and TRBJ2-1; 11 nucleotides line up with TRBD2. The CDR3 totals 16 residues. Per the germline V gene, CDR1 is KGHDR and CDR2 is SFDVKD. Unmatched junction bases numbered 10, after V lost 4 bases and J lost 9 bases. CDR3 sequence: CATSESRLAGYAEQFF. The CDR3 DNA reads TGTGCCACCAGTGAGTCCCGACTAGCGGGGTATGCTGAGCAGTTCTTC.

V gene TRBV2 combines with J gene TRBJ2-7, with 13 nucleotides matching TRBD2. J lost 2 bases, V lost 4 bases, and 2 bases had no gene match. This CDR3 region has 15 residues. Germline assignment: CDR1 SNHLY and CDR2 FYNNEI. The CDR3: CASSGLAGGTYEQYF. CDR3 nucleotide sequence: TGTGCCAGCAGTGGACTAGCGGGGGGTACCTACGAGCAGTACTTC.

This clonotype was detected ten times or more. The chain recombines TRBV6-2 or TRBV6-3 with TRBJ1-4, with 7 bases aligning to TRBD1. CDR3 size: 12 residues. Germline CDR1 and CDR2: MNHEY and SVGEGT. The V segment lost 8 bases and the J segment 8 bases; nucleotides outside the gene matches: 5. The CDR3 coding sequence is TGTGCCAGCTCGGGACAGCGCGAAAAACTGTTTTTT. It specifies CASSGQREKLFF.

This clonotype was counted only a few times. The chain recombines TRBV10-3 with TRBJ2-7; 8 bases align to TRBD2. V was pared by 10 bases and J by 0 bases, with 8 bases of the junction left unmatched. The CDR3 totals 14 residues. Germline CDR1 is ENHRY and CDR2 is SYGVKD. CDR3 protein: CATRSGAPSYEQYF. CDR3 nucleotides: TGTGCCACGCGTAGCGGGGCCCCCTCCTACGAGCAGTACTTC.

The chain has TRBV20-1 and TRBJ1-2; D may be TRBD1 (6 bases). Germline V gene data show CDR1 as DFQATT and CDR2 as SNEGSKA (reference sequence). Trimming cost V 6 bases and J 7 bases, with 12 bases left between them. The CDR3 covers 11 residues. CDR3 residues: CSAPTGSGYTF. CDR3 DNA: TGCAGTGCACCGACAGGCTCTGGCTACACCTTC.

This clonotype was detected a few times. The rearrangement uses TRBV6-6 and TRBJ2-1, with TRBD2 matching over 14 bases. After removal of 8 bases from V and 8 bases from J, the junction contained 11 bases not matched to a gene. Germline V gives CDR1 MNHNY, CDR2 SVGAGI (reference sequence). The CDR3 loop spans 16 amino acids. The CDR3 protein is CASGSGLAGAVDEQFF. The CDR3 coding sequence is TGTGCCAGCGGATCGGGACTAGCGGGAGCGGTGGATGAGCAGTTCTTC.

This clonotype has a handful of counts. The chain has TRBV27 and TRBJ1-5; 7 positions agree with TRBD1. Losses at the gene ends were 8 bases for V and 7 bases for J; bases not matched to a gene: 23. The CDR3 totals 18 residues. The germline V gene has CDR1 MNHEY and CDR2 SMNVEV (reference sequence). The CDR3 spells CASPLERDSGCWEQPQHF. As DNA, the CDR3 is TGTGCCAGCCCTCTCGAGCGGGACAGTGGGTGTTGGGAGCAGCCCCAGCATTTT.

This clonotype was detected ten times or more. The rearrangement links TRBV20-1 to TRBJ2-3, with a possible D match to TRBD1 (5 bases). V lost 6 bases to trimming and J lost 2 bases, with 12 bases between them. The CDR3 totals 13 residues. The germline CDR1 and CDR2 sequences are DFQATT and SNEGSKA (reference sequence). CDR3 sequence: CSARTPTTDTQYF. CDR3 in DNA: TGCAGTGCAAGGACACCGACCACAGATACGCAGTATTTT.

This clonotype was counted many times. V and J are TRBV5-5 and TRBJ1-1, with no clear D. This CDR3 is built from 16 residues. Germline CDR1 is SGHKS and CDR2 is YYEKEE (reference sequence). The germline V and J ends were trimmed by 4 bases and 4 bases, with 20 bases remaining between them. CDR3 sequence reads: CASSHLDPPRGTEAFF. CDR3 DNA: TGTGCCAGCAGCCACCTGGACCCCCCTCGGGGCACTGAAGCTTTCTTT.

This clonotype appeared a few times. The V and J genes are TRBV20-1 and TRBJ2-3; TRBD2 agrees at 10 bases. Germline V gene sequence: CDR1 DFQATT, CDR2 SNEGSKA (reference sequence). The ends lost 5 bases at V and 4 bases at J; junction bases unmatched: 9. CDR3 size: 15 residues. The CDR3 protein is CSAQRTSGVADTQYF. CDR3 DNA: TGCAGTGCTCAAAGAACTAGCGGGGTGGCAGATACGCAGTATTTT.